These 29 T cell receptor beta chains share one sample of origin, sequenced in a study of shared T cell receptors in the human thymus (dated by TCRdb to about 2021). The library was made by the immunoSEQ multiplex PCR assay. The table comes from immuneACCESS by way of TCRdb, which keeps in-frame sequences with V and J called. Part of the clones is missing from these tables; in studies checked, under half for an unresolved V gene and the rest for unknown reasons. This sample lists hundreds of thousands of clones; about 90% were detected once. The ten largest account for 0.0094% of the sample. These sequences were also reported in another study, on human thymus T cells.

Material: thymocytes. The source of these receptors is a boy under two years old with a congenital heart defect. Donor details come from another sample of the same person, matched by shared clones.

The chain is built from TRBV15 and TRBJ2-5, with D possibly TRBD2 on 5 matching bases. This CDR3 has 19 residues. The ends were cut back, 5 bases at V and 4 bases at J, with 29 bases in the middle. The germline V gene has CDR1 LNHNV and CDR2 YYDKDF (reference sequence). CDR3 sequence (DNA): TGTGCCACCAGCCGCCCGGGTCGAGGGCGTAGTGGGTCGCGAGAGACCCAGTACTTC. Protein sequence: CATSRPGRGRSGSRETQYF. Using reference TRBV15 and TRBJ2-5 for the parts outside the CDR3, the full variable domain is DAMVIQNPRYQVTQFGKPVTLSCSQTLNHNVMYWYQQKSSQAPKLLFHYYDKDFNNEADTPDNFQSRRPNTSFCFLDIRSPGLGDTAMYLCATSRPGRGRSGSRETQYFGPGTRLLVL.

This sequence joins TRBV11-2 and TRBJ2-7; 11 bases agree with TRBD1. V gave up 0 bases and J gave up 4 bases; unmatched junction bases: 8. The CDR3 spans 17 residues. Germline loops: CDR1 SGHAT, CDR2 FQNNGV. CDR3 sequence: CASSLDFTRDRGYEQYF. The CDR3 DNA reads TGTGCCAGCAGCTTAGACTTCACCCGGGACAGGGGGTACGAGCAGTACTTC.

This chain joins TRBV28 and TRBJ1-2; TRBD1 matches 7 bases. The J segment lost 5 bases and the V segment lost 0 bases, leaving 12 bases of the junction unmatched. The CDR3 is made up of 17 amino acids. The V gene's germline CDR1 is MDHEN and CDR2 SYDVKM. The CDR3, as DNA: TGTGCCAGCAGTTTATGCATGGTGGAGGGGGCGTCATATGGCTACACCTTC. As protein: CASSLCMVEGASYGYTF.

V is TRBV27 and J is TRBJ1-6, with D possibly TRBD1 on 5 matching bases. This CDR3 region has 15 residues. CDR1 is MNHEY, CDR2 SMNVEV, per germline (reference sequence). The ends were cut back, 3 bases at V and 7 bases at J, with 13 bases in the middle. CDR3 bases: TGTGCCAGCAGTTTTTCGGGGGTCGGGAATTCACCCCTCCACTTT. Translation: CASSFSGVGNSPLHF.

CDR3 nucleotides: TGTGCCACCACGTCCCCAGGGGACTCCTACGAGCAGTACTTC. Translated, it gives CATTSPGDSYEQYF. The V and J genes are TRBV19 and TRBJ2-7; D is perhaps TRBD1 (6 bases). CDR1 and CDR2 (germline): LNHDA, SQIVND (reference sequence). The CDR3 spans 14 residues. V lost 10 bases to trimming and J lost 0 bases, with 16 bases between them. The variable domain in full, completed from reference TRBV19 and TRBJ2-7, reads DGGITQSPKYLFRKEGQNVTLSCEQNLNHDAMYWYRQDPGQGLRLIYYSQIVNDFQKGDIAEGYSVSREKKESFPLTVTSAQKNPTAFYLCATTSPGDSYEQYFGPGTRLTVT.

The rearrangement links TRBV19 to TRBJ2-7, with a tentative D call TRBD2 (5 bases). Between the trimmed V and J ends, which lost 5 bases and 3 bases, there was a span of 17 bases. Germline V gene sequence: CDR1 LNHDA, CDR2 SQIVND (reference sequence). CDR3 length: 15 residues. The CDR3 reads CASSPRTYTSYEQYF. The CDR3 DNA is TGTGCCAGTAGTCCCCGGACGTATACTAGCTACGAGCAGTACTTC.

This rearrangement joins TRBV7-8 to TRBJ2-5; tentatively, D is TRBD2 (7 bases). CDR3 length: 14 residues. Germline CDR1 is SGHVS and CDR2 is FQNEAQ. The ends were cut back, 5 bases at V and 4 bases at J, with 14 bases in the middle. CDR3 protein: CASSRRGGRETQYF. CDR3 DNA: TGTGCCAGCAGCCGAAGGGGGGGAAGAGAGACCCAGTACTTC.

This clone was seen more than once but under ten times. The chain uses TRBV6-5 and TRBJ2-1; 9 positions match TRBD2. This CDR3 contains 15 residues. V was clipped by 10 bases and J by 4 bases; unmatched bases: 11. CDR1 MNHEY and CDR2 SVGAGI come from the germline V gene. CDR3 sequence: CATSPTSGIYNEQFF. The CDR3 nucleotides are TGTGCCACCTCCCCGACTAGCGGAATTTACAATGAGCAGTTCTTC.

The chain has TRBV10-3 and TRBJ2-2; TRBD1 matches at 9 bases. The V segment lost 4 bases and the J segment 7 bases; nucleotides outside the gene matches: 13. The germline CDR1 and CDR2 sequences are ENHRY and SYGVKD. This CDR3 region has 17 residues. The CDR3 DNA reads TGTGCCATCAGTGCAAGATCCGGGACAGGGAGGTACGGGGAGCTGTTTTTT. It translates to CAISARSGTGRYGELFF.

V and J are TRBV5-1 and TRBJ2-1; 7 positions match TRBD2. The CDR3 totals 15 residues. Germline CDR1 and CDR2: SGHRS and YFSETQ. Losses at the gene ends were 6 bases for V and 8 bases for J; bases not matched to a gene: 14. CDR3 bases: TGCGCCAGCACCCGCCGCCAGGGAGGGTCCGATGAGCAGTTCTTC. Amino acids: CASTRRQGGSDEQFF.

V is TRBV7-9 and J is TRBJ1-1; 8 bases align to TRBD1. Germline V gene data show CDR1 as SEHNR and CDR2 as FQNEAQ (reference sequence). The V gene end was trimmed by 1 base and the J gene end by 1 base; junction bases not matched to a gene: 2. The CDR3 loop spans 15 amino acids. The CDR3 DNA reads TGTGCCAGCAGCTTAGAAGACAGGGGGAACACTGAAGCTTTCTTT. Protein sequence: CASSLEDRGNTEAFF.

The J gene is TRBJ2-3, the V gene TRBV27, with D perhaps TRBD1 (5 bases). The CDR3 extends over 15 amino acids. Germline CDR1 reads MNHEY; CDR2 reads SMNVEV (reference sequence). V lost 0 bases and J 2 bases, leaving 9 bases between the germline ends. The CDR3 sequence is CASSLSDRYTDTQYF. The CDR3 coding sequence is TGTGCCAGCAGTTTATCTGACAGATACACAGATACGCAGTATTTT.

This clone was detected only once. This sequence joins TRBV29-1 and TRBJ2-5, with D tentatively TRBD1 (6 bases). Germline V CDR1 and CDR2: SQVTM, ANQGSEA. CDR3 length: 12 amino acids. Trimming pared 7 bases from V and 6 bases from J, leaving 15 bases between. The CDR3 region has the DNA TGCAGCGGGAATAACAGGGCTAAGACCCAGTACTTC. This gives the protein CSGNNRAKTQYF.

The rearrangement joins TRBV30 to TRBJ1-6; no firm D call. The CDR3 is 14 residues long. Trimming stripped 5 bases from V and 6 bases from J, with 14 bases between. In germline, CDR1 is GTSNPN, CDR2 SVGIG (reference sequence). Here the CDR3 reads CAWGKQDSNSPLHF. The CDR3, as DNA: TGTGCCTGGGGCAAGCAGGACTCTAATTCACCCCTCCACTTT.

The chain has TRBV4-3 and TRBJ2-1, with D possibly being TRBD1 (5 bases). From germline, CDR1 is LGHNA and CDR2 YSLEER. The CDR3 has 11 residues. V was shortened by 2 bases and J by 9 bases, with 5 bases between the two germline ends. CDR3 protein: CASSQQGEQFF. The DNA of the CDR3 is TGCGCCAGCAGCCAACAGGGTGAGCAGTTCTTC.

The V gene is TRBV7-9, the J gene TRBJ2-6, with D hard to call. Germline lookup yields CDR1 SEHNR and CDR2 FQNEAQ (reference sequence). There are 14 residues in the CDR3. Trimming took 7 bases from V and 1 from J, leaving 8 bases between them. The CDR3 region has the DNA TGTGCCAGCATCCTCGTTTCTGGGGCCAACGTCCTGACTTTC. Translated, it gives CASILVSGANVLTF.

The chain uses TRBV18 and TRBJ2-2, with D tentatively TRBD2 (5 bases). The V end was cut by 2 bases, the J end by 1 base, with 17 bases between. CDR1 is KGHSH, CDR2 LQKENI, per germline. This CDR3 is built from 18 residues. CDR3 amino acids: CASSPGELYRRNTGELFF. CDR3 bases: TGTGCCAGCTCACCAGGGGAGCTTTACCGTAGGAACACCGGGGAGCTGTTTTTT.

J is TRBJ1-2 and V is TRBV7-2; a possible D gene is TRBD1 (5 bases). CDR3 length: 16 amino acids. V was trimmed by 6 bases and J by 2 bases, leaving 19 bases between them. Germline-derived CDR1 and CDR2 are SGHTA and FQGNSA. CDR3 DNA: TGTGCCAGCAGTTACCCACAGGCGCACTCAAACTATGGCTACACCTTC. Translated, it gives CASSYPQAHSNYGYTF.

The rearrangement joins TRBV5-8 to TRBJ2-7; 13 bases match TRBD2. Germline loops: CDR1 SGHTS, CDR2 YDEGEE. This CDR3 is built from 16 residues. Trimming removed 3 bases from V and 3 bases from J; junction bases left unmatched: 6. The CDR3 nucleotides are TGTGCCAGCAGCTCGTTGGGACTAGCGGGATACTACGAGCAGTACTTC. It specifies CASSSLGLAGYYEQYF.

V and J are TRBV7-2 and TRBJ2-7; the match to TRBD1 covers 8 bases. V dropped 1 base and J dropped 6; count of bases not matched to a gene: 8. CDR3 length equals 15 residues. From germline, CDR1 is SGHTA and CDR2 FQGNSA. The CDR3 nucleotides are TGTGCCAGCAGCTTAGGCAGGACAGGGAGCCCCGAGCAGTACTTC. Protein product: CASSLGRTGSPEQYF.

The chain is built from TRBV6-5 and TRBJ2-2; TRBD2 matches at 8 bases. Looked up from germline, CDR1 is MNHEY and CDR2 is SVGAGI. CDR3 length equals 16 residues. The junction had 6 bases not matched to a gene; V was cut back by 4 bases and J by 2 bases. CDR3 sequence reads: CASSFERESNTGELFF. The CDR3 coding sequence is TGTGCCAGCAGTTTCGAGCGGGAGAGTAACACCGGGGAGCTGTTTTTT.

The chain uses TRBV7-2 and TRBJ2-7; 8 positions match TRBD1. With 5 bases clipped from V and 0 bases from J, the junction kept 6 bases outside the gene matches. This CDR3 has 15 amino acids. Germline V lookup: CDR1 SGHTA, CDR2 FQGNSA. Here the CDR3 reads CASSERQGNSYEQYF. The CDR3 DNA follows: TGTGCCAGCAGCGAACGACAGGGGAACTCCTACGAGCAGTACTTC.

Only a few counts were recorded for this clone. J is TRBJ1-3 and V is TRBV7-9, with 11 nucleotides matching TRBD1. The CDR3 consists of 16 residues. Per germline, CDR1 SEHNR and CDR2 FQNEAQ (reference sequence). The V segment lost 6 bases and the J segment 1 base; nucleotides outside the gene matches: 5. The CDR3, as DNA: TGTGCCAGCAGGGTGGACAGGGGGCCTTCTGGAAACACCATATATTTT. Amino acid sequence: CASRVDRGPSGNTIYF. Together with reference TRBV7-9 and TRBJ1-3, the CDR3 gives the full variable domain: DTGVSQNPRHKITKRGQNVTFRCDPISEHNRLYWYRQTLGQGPEFLTYFQNEAQLEKSRLLSDRFSAERPKGSFSTLEIQRTEQGDSAMYLCASRVDRGPSGNTIYFGEGSWLTVV.

This rearrangement joins TRBV29-1 to TRBJ1-2, with 7 positions matching TRBD1. CDR3 size: 14 residues. The germline gives CDR1 SQVTM, CDR2 ANQGSEA. V gave up 5 bases and J gave up 4 bases; unmatched junction bases: 10. CDR3 DNA sequence: TGCAGCGTTTGCGGACAGGACCCCTTCTATGGCTACACCTTC. Translated, it gives CSVCGQDPFYGYTF.

CDR3 in amino acids: CASSLMTSGGADANTGELFF. The CDR3 nucleotides are TGTGCCAGCAGTTTAATGACTAGCGGGGGGGCCGACGCGAACACCGGGGAGCTGTTTTTT. The gene calls are TRBV28 and TRBJ2-2; 14 positions agree with TRBD2. The length of the CDR3 is 20 residues. The V gene's germline CDR1 is MDHEN and CDR2 SYDVKM. J gave up 0 bases and V 2 bases, and 8 bases lay outside the gene matches.

The J gene is TRBJ2-5, the V gene TRBV7-6; D possibly corresponds to TRBD1 (5 bases). V lost 1 base and J lost 5, with 11 bases in between. The CDR3 is 14 residues long. The germline V gene encodes CDR1 SGHVS and CDR2 FNYEAQ. CDR3: CASSLGARVETQYF. In nucleotides, the CDR3 is TGTGCCAGCAGCTTAGGAGCCAGGGTGGAGACCCAGTACTTC. The full variable domain, completed using reference TRBV7-6 and TRBJ2-5, is GAGVSQSPRYKVTKRGQDVALRCDPISGHVSLYWYRQALGQGPEFLTYFNYEAQQDKSGLPNDRFSAERPEGSISTLTIQRTEQRDSAMYRCASSLGARVETQYFGPGTRLLVL.

The chain employs TRBV7-2 and TRBJ2-1, with 8 bases that match TRBD2. With V trimmed by 0 bases and J by 6 bases, 13 bases remained unmatched. CDR1 and CDR2 (germline): SGHTA, FQGNSA. This CDR3 comprises 18 residues. CDR3 region: CASSLAGSGTSLINEQFF. The CDR3 nucleotides are TGTGCCAGCAGCTTAGCCGGTAGCGGGACATCTCTTATCAATGAGCAGTTCTTC.

J is TRBJ1-2 and V is TRBV13; D perhaps matches TRBD1 (5 bases). This CDR3 has 11 amino acids. From germline, CDR1 is PRHDT and CDR2 FYEKMQ (reference sequence). Deletions cut 7 bases from V and 7 bases from J, with 10 bases between. In DNA form, the CDR3 reads TGTGCCAGCACCCTCGGGGGTGGCTACACCTTC. Translating it yields CASTLGGGYTF.

The rearrangement links TRBV18 to TRBJ2-5, with TRBD1 matching over 11 bases. The CDR3 contains 16 residues. Germline lookup yields CDR1 KGHSH and CDR2 LQKENI. V lost 0 bases to trimming and J lost 5 bases; unmatched junction nucleotides: 5. The CDR3 reads CASSPPGQGAGETQYF. The CDR3 DNA is TGTGCCAGCTCACCACCAGGACAGGGGGCCGGGGAGACCCAGTACTTC.